One and the same sample provided the 2 T cell receptor beta chains below, sequenced in a study of blood T cell repertoires in COVID-19. Sequencing was performed with immunoSEQ multiplex PCR; in TCRdb, only in-frame clones are kept and a portion is missing. The data contain 200,000 to 300,000 clones, 85% to 90% of them singletons. What was sequenced was PBMCs or T cells enriched from blood (not recorded which). These receptors came from a woman aged 25 to 39 who had recovered from COVID-19.

The CDR3 loop is CASTPGTYITGELFF. The CDR3 coding sequence is TGTGCCAGCACCCCCGGGACATACATCACCGGGGAGCTGTTTTTT. The chain recombines TRBV28 with TRBJ2-2, with D maybe TRBD1 (6 bases). Germline loops: CDR1 MDHEN, CDR2 SYDVKM. This CDR3 spans 15 amino acids. V shed 7 bases and J shed 4 bases, with 16 bases lying between them.

Remarks on this clone: Different DNA sequences within this sample yield the same CDR3. J is TRBJ1-2 and V is TRBV9; the D gene is possibly TRBD1 (6 bases). The CDR3 loop spans 12 amino acids. CDR1 and CDR2 (germline): SGDLS, YYNGEE. The V and J ends lost 3 bases and 6 bases respectively, with 9 bases between them. The CDR3 bases are TGTGCCAGCAGCGCACCAGGGGATGGCTACACCTTC. This codes for CASSAPGDGYTF.